The subject of this entry is one TCR beta chain. In the authors' methods: Scientists estimated how many nucleated cells there were by amplifying reference gene primers. The assay was immunoSEQ multiplex PCR, and TCRdb's table has in-frame clones only and misses some. V and J calls and clone size are given by that table; D and trimming were obtained from the DNA. The table lists 350,000 to 450,000 clones, more than 70% of them singletons. These data originate in a study of blood T cell repertoires in COVID-19. Study summary: Acute-phase and convalescent COVID-19 samples originated in the United States, Italy and Spain. In each case, the material was cDNA or gDNA derived from T cells, B-cell-depleted T cells, or PBMCs.

The CDR3 runs to 16 residues. Germline values: CDR1 MNHEY, CDR2 SVGEGT. Trimming stripped 0 bases from V and 4 bases from J, with 15 bases between. This clonotype originated in a man in his forties or fifties with acute or convalescent COVID-19. Specimen: peripheral blood. The rearrangement uses TRBV6-2 or TRBV6-3 and TRBJ2-5; D not certain. The CDR3: CASSYSRVDARETQYF. Written as DNA, the CDR3 is TGTGCCAGCAGTTACTCGAGAGTAGACGCTAGAGAGACCCAGTACTTC.